Listed below are T cell receptor beta chains from one sample, sequenced in a study of shared clonotypes between healthy human individuals. Sequencing was performed with immunoSEQ multiplex PCR; in TCRdb, only in-frame clones are kept and a portion is missing. The data contain fewer than 200,000 clones, about 93% of them seen just once; the ten biggest clones take up more than 0.065%. The sequenced sample consisted of naive CD4+ T cells sorted from blood. These receptors were obtained from a woman aged 25 to 39 in good health. CDR3s include the opening cysteine and the closing phenylalanine or tryptophan. The order of the fields is CDR3 DNA, CDR3 protein, clone size, V gene, J gene, D gene. D genes are given only for firm matches. For some rows the clone size is stated as once, few or many, or as a class when expanded; others skip it.

TGCAGCGTTGTAGGAGGACGGAATGAGCAGTTCTTC	CSVVGGRNEQFF	NA	TRBV29-1	TRBJ2-1	NA
TGTGCCAGCAGCTTCGGGGGGCCTGGAAACACCATATATTTT	CASSFGGPGNTIYF	few	TRBV7-9	TRBJ1-3	NA
TGTGCCAGCAGCTTAAACGGAGGGCGCCGGGCCTACGAGCAGTACTTC	CASSLNGGRRAYEQYF	NA	TRBV11-2	TRBJ2-7	NA
TGTGCCAGCAGTCTGGACCCAGGGGCCCTCTACGAGCAGTACTTC	CASSLDPGALYEQYF	once	TRBV28	TRBJ2-7	NA
TGTGCCAGCAGCTTGAATTATGATCAGCCCCAGCATTTT	CASSLNYDQPQHF	NA	TRBV5-4	TRBJ1-5	NA
TGCGCCAGCAGCTTGAGACAGGGCCTCTCCTACGAGCAGTACTTC	CASSLRQGLSYEQYF	NA	TRBV5-1	TRBJ2-7	TRBD1
TGTGCCAGTAGTTCGACAGGGAGACTGGGCTCCTACGAGCAGTACTTC	CASSSTGRLGSYEQYF	once	TRBV19	TRBJ2-7	TRBD1
TGCGCCAGCAGCTTGGCAGGCGGACAGGGCTTTGGCTACACCTTC	CASSLAGGQGFGYTF	NA	TRBV5-1	TRBJ1-2	TRBD1
TGTGCCAGCAGTGCATACCCCGGACAGGGAACCTACGAGCAGTACTTC	CASSAYPGQGTYEQYF	NA	TRBV28	TRBJ2-7	TRBD1
TGTGCCAGCAGTCTCAGGGGGCAGGGGGATTTTGACGAGCAGTACTTC	CASSLRGQGDFDEQYF	NA	TRBV4-2	TRBJ2-7	TRBD1
TGTGCCAGCAGTCCTACCCTAGACACGACCTACGAGCAGTACTTC	CASSPTLDTTYEQYF	once	TRBV6-6	TRBJ2-7	NA
TGTGCCTGGAGTGCGGGAAACACTGAAGCTTTCTTT	CAWSAGNTEAFF	NA	TRBV30	TRBJ1-1	NA
TGCGCCAGCACCAAAATCTTGAGTACCAAAAACCATGAGCAGTTCTTC	CASTKILSTKNHEQFF	NA	TRBV4-1	TRBJ2-1	NA
TGTGCCAGCAGTTTTCGGGCCCAGGGCTCCTACGAGCAGTACTTC	CASSFRAQGSYEQYF	NA	TRBV28	TRBJ2-7	NA
TGTGCCAGCAGTTCAGGGACCTACGAGCAGTACTTC	CASSSGTYEQYF	NA	TRBV28	TRBJ2-7	NA
TGCGCCAGCAGCTTGGTAGCGGAGAACACCGGGGAGCTGTTTTTT	CASSLVAENTGELFF	NA	TRBV5-1	TRBJ2-2	NA
TGCGCCAGCAGCTTGGTACAGGGCCAGACTGAAGCTTTCTTT	CASSLVQGQTEAFF	NA	TRBV5-1	TRBJ1-1	NA
TGTGCCAGCAGCCGGGGATCTGGGGCCAACGTCCTGACTTTC	CASSRGSGANVLTF	NA	TRBV7-2	TRBJ2-6	NA
TGTGCCAGTAGTCGGATGGGGGGAAGCAATCAGCCCCAGCATTTT	CASSRMGGSNQPQHF	NA	TRBV19	TRBJ1-5	NA
TGTGCCAGCAGCCTAACCGGGACTATCTACGAGCAGTACTTC	CASSLTGTIYEQYF	NA	TRBV7-2	TRBJ2-7	TRBD2
TGTGCCAGCAGTTTAGGGACCGAATATGGCTACACCTTC	CASSLGTEYGYTF	NA	TRBV28	TRBJ1-2	NA
TGTGCCAGCAGCTTACTCGGGACAGGAGCAGGAATATATGGCTACACCTTC	CASSLLGTGAGIYGYTF	once	TRBV11-2	TRBJ1-2	TRBD1
TGTGCCAGCAGTCGGCTATTGCGGGAGGACCCGTCCTCCTACAATGAGCAGTTCTTC	CASSRLLREDPSSYNEQFF	NA	TRBV7-3	TRBJ2-1	TRBD2
TGTGCCAGCAGCTTCGTAGGTGCTGGGGCCAACGTCCTGACTTTC	CASSFVGAGANVLTF	NA	TRBV5-8	TRBJ2-6	NA
TGTGCCAGCAGGACTAGCAATCAGCCCCAGCATTTT	CASRTSNQPQHF	NA	TRBV28	TRBJ1-5	NA
TGCGCCAGCAGCGTCCTCGGGGGGGTCCAAGAGACCCAGTACTTC	CASSVLGGVQETQYF	NA	TRBV5-1	TRBJ2-5	TRBD2
TGTGCCTGGAGTACGGGACTAGCGGGAGGAGGGTTAGATACGCAGTATTTT	CAWSTGLAGGGLDTQYF	NA	TRBV30	TRBJ2-3	TRBD2
TGTGCCAGCATTTCTTCAGTGGGCGGGAGGTCCTACGAGCAGTACTTC	CASISSVGGRSYEQYF	once	TRBV28	TRBJ2-7	TRBD2
TGTGCCACCAGCACTTTGACTAGTCGGGAGTTCTTC	CATSTLTSREFF	NA	TRBV15	TRBJ2-1	NA
TGTGCCAGCTGTCCTTTAGCGGGAGGGAACGAGCAGTACTTC	CASCPLAGGNEQYF	NA	TRBV6-5	TRBJ2-7	TRBD2
TGTGCCAGCTCACCACCGGGAATAGGTGGGTTAGAGACCCAGTACTTC	CASSPPGIGGLETQYF	NA	TRBV18	TRBJ2-5	NA
TGCGCCAGCAGCCGACTTTCGGGGAGTGAAAAACTGTTTTTT	CASSRLSGSEKLFF	few	TRBV4-1	TRBJ1-4	NA
TGCGCCAGCAGCTTGTACCAGGGGACTGAAGCTTTCTTT	CASSLYQGTEAFF	NA	TRBV5-1	TRBJ1-1	NA
TGTGCCAGCAGCTTAGTCACTGAAGCTTTCTTT	CASSLVTEAFF	NA	TRBV7-9	TRBJ1-1	NA
TGTGCCAGCAGCTTGGGGGCGTACTCGGAGACCCAGTACTTC	CASSLGAYSETQYF	NA	TRBV7-8	TRBJ2-5	NA
TGTGCCAGCAGTGACCCCTCCGGGGAGGCCTACGAGCAGTACTTC	CASSDPSGEAYEQYF	NA	TRBV11-2	TRBJ2-7	NA
TGCGCCAGCAGGGAGACATCCATCTACGAGCAGTACTTC	CASRETSIYEQYF	NA	TRBV10-2	TRBJ2-7	NA
TGCGCCAGCAGCTTGAAGGGACTAGCGGGAGTTCCTGGCACAGATACGCAGTATTTT	CASSLKGLAGVPGTDTQYF	NA	TRBV5-1	TRBJ2-3	TRBD2
TGCAGCGGCACCCGGGACAGTGGCGAGCAGTACTTC	CSGTRDSGEQYF	NA	TRBV29-1	TRBJ2-7	TRBD1
TGTGCCAGTAGTATATCCGAGACGGACTATGGCTACACCTTC	CASSISETDYGYTF	NA	TRBV19	TRBJ1-2	NA
TGTGCCAGCAGTTCACCCAACCGTGCGGGGTCCTACGAGCAGTACTTC	CASSSPNRAGSYEQYF	once	TRBV27	TRBJ2-7	NA
TGCGCCAGCAGCCAAACTCGCTCTGGGGCCAACGTCCTGACTTTC	CASSQTRSGANVLTF	NA	TRBV4-1	TRBJ2-6	NA
TGCGCCAGCAGCTTGGATGCGGGAGGGCCGACAGATACGCAGTATTTT	CASSLDAGGPTDTQYF	NA	TRBV5-1	TRBJ2-3	TRBD2
TGTGCCAGCAGCTACCGTCCTTATTACGAGCAGTACTTC	CASSYRPYYEQYF	NA	TRBV2	TRBJ2-7	NA
TGCGCCAGCAGCTGGACTAGCGTAGACACCGGGGAGCTGTTTTTT	CASSWTSVDTGELFF	NA	TRBV5-1	TRBJ2-2	TRBD2
TGCGCCAGCAGCTTCGGCGTACCTCAGGGGATCGACACTGAAGCTTTCTTT	CASSFGVPQGIDTEAFF	once	TRBV5-1	TRBJ1-1	NA
TGTGCCAGCAGAAGGGCGGGAGGGCCCCACGAGCAGTACTTC	CASRRAGGPHEQYF	few	TRBV28	TRBJ2-7	TRBD2
TGTGCCACCACCCAATGGACATCCACCTACGAGCAGTACTTC	CATTQWTSTYEQYF	NA	TRBV27	TRBJ2-7	NA
TGTGCCAGCAGCTTAGTGGGAAGCAATCAGCCCCAGCATTTT	CASSLVGSNQPQHF	few	TRBV7-9	TRBJ1-5	NA
TGTGCCAGCAGCTTGGGGGATTATGGAAACACCATATATTTT	CASSLGDYGNTIYF	NA	TRBV5-5	TRBJ1-3	NA
TGTGCCATCAGCACTACAGGGACCGAGCAGTACTTC	CAISTTGTEQYF	NA	TRBV10-3	TRBJ2-7	NA
TGTGCCAGCAGCTTGGTAGCTAGCGGCTACGAGCAGTACTTC	CASSLVASGYEQYF	NA	TRBV5-8	TRBJ2-7	TRBD2
TGTGCCAGCAGTTTCCCTAGCGGGGTATACAATGAGCAGTTCTTC	CASSFPSGVYNEQFF	NA	TRBV28	TRBJ2-1	TRBD2
TGCGCCAGCAGCCCTCGACAGTCCTACGAGCAGTACTTC	CASSPRQSYEQYF	NA	TRBV5-1	TRBJ2-7	NA
TGTGCCAGCAGGGACTCTGGGACGGCCTATGGCTACACCTTC	CASRDSGTAYGYTF	NA	TRBV28	TRBJ1-2	NA
TGTGCCAGCAGCCTCCCCGGGGGTAGAAATGAGCAGTTCTTC	CASSLPGGRNEQFF	NA	TRBV28	TRBJ2-1	NA
TGCGCCAGCAGCGGAACTAGCGGGGGTTACGAGCAGTACTTC	CASSGTSGGYEQYF	NA	TRBV5-1	TRBJ2-7	TRBD2